Following are 13 T cell receptor beta chains from one sample sequenced in a study of CD8+CD57+ T cells in acquired aplastic anemia. TCR beta VDJ combinations and CDR3 sequences were profiled from genomic DNA. Each CDR3 protein is one row after TCRdb ran MiXCR on the reads. Of around 150,000 distinct CDR3 sequences in the sample, 35% to 55% were seen once. Sequencing was performed on sorted CD4+, CD8+, or CD8+CD57+ T cells (not recorded which) from PBMCs. These receptor sequences come from a human donor in good health.

This clonotype was recorded many times. V is TRBV20-1 and J is TRBJ2-1, with D perhaps matching TRBD2 (7 bases). The CDR3 loop spans 12 amino acids. V dropped 4 bases and J dropped 8 bases, with 12 bases sitting between them. Germline V gene lookup returns CDR1 DFQATT and CDR2 SNEGSKA (reference sequence). The CDR3 DNA reads TGCAGTGCTATAGGGGGGGGAGATGAGCAGTTCTTC. This codes for CSAIGGGDEQFF.

This clonotype was detected ten times or more. The rearrangement links TRBV19 to TRBJ1-1, with a possible D match to TRBD1 (6 bases). Deletions cut 9 bases from V and 5 bases from J, with 16 bases between. Germline V lookup: CDR1 LNHDA, CDR2 SQIVND (reference sequence). CDR3 length equals 13 residues. The chain's CDR3 is CASQMQGKTEAFF. In nucleotides, the CDR3 is TGTGCCAGCCAAATGCAGGGGAAAACTGAAGCTTTCTTT.

This clonotype has a handful of counts. The CDR3 bases are TGTGCCAGTAGTGGCCAGGGGAATTCACCCCTCCACTTT. This gives the protein CASSGQGNSPLHF. The chain employs TRBV19 and TRBJ1-6; weak D call: TRBD1 (6 bases). Germline CDR1 and CDR2: LNHDA and SQIVND (reference sequence). The ends were cut back, 5 bases at V and 7 bases at J, with 9 bases in the middle. This CDR3 has 13 residues.

This clonotype was picked up a small number of times. This chain uses TRBV29-1 with TRBJ2-1, with TRBD1 matching over 8 bases. The trim removed 5 bases at V and 6 bases at J, leaving 3 bases unmatched. CDR3 length equals 12 residues. Germline V gives CDR1 SQVTM, CDR2 ANQGSEA. CDR3: CSVTQGANEQFF. The CDR3 coding sequence is TGCAGCGTTACCCAGGGGGCCAATGAGCAGTTCTTC.

This clonotype was recorded at least ten times. The rearrangement uses TRBV10-3 and TRBJ2-5; 8 bases map to TRBD1. The germline V gene has CDR1 ENHRY and CDR2 SYGVKD. Germline trimming cut 8 bases from V and 4 bases from J; bases unmatched to any gene: 9. The CDR3 length is 14 residues. The CDR3 DNA sequence: TGTGCCATCGGCCAAGGGACAGGACGAGAGACCCAGTACTTC. It codes for CAIGQGTGRETQYF.

This clonotype was counted ten times or more. V is TRBV2 and J is TRBJ2-5; 10 bases agree with TRBD2. The CDR3 has 14 amino acids. After removal of 8 bases from V and 2 bases from J, the junction contained 5 bases not matched to a gene. Germline loops: CDR1 SNHLY, CDR2 FYNNEI. CDR3 amino acids: CASSSGRSQETQYF. CDR3 sequence (DNA): TGTGCCAGCTCTAGCGGGAGATCACAAGAGACCCAGTACTTC.

The rearrangement links TRBV28 to TRBJ1-1; D gene unclear. Trimming cost V 3 bases and J 11 bases, with 13 bases left between them. CDR3 length: 12 residues. CDR1 and CDR2 from the germline V gene are MDHEN and SYDVKM. The CDR3 reads CASSFHFSEAFF. The CDR3 bases are TGTGCCAGCAGTTTTCATTTCAGTGAGGCTTTCTTT.

In the case of this clonotype: An end of the junction does not agree with germline; a read error may underlie this. The rearrangement joins TRBV19 to TRBJ1-2; tentatively, D is TRBD1 (5 bases). CDR1 and CDR2 (germline): LNHDA, SQIVND (reference sequence). CDR3 length: 13 amino acids. The CDR3 DNA reads TGCGCCAGTAGTATCTACGGGACGGATGGCTACACCTTC. It specifies CASSIYGTDGYTF.

The chain joins TRBV19 to TRBJ2-2; unclear D gene. Germline V lookup: CDR1 LNHDA, CDR2 SQIVND (reference sequence). V was pared by 4 bases and J by 1 base, with 7 bases between. The CDR3 spans 14 residues. The CDR3 loop reads CASSRTMNTGELFF. Here the CDR3 DNA reads TGTGCCAGTAGTAGGACGATGAACACCGGGGAGCTGTTTTTT. Drawing the rest from reference TRBV19 and TRBJ2-2, the complete variable domain is DGGITQSPKYLFRKEGQNVTLSCEQNLNHDAMYWYRQDPGQGLRLIYYSQIVNDFQKGDIAEGYSVSREKKESFPLTVTSAQKNPTAFYLCASSRTMNTGELFFGEGSRLTVL.

The table lists this clonotype with many counts. V is TRBV3-1 and J is TRBJ2-7; TRBD1 is a possible D gene (5 bases). The CDR3 covers 14 residues. Trimming cost V 4 bases and J 2 bases, with 12 bases left between them. The germline V gene encodes CDR1 LGHDT and CDR2 YNNKEL (reference sequence). The DNA for the CDR3 is TGTGCCAGCAGCCCCCGGACAATAACCTACGAGCAGTACTTC. Its protein is CASSPRTITYEQYF.

This clonotype was counted ten times or more. The chain couples TRBV24-1 to TRBJ1-2; perhaps TRBD1 as D (6 bases). The CDR3 is made up of 13 amino acids. The V and J ends lost 10 bases and 3 bases respectively, with 14 bases between them. Germline-derived CDR1 and CDR2 are KGHDR and SFDVKD. CDR3 DNA: TGTGCCACTAGTAAAGGGGGTTACTATGGCTACACCTTC. Translated, it gives CATSKGGYYGYTF.

This chain connects TRBV19 to TRBJ1-2; 7 nucleotides line up with TRBD1. The J segment lost 8 bases and the V segment lost 6 bases, leaving 12 bases of the junction unmatched. Germline-derived CDR1 and CDR2 are LNHDA and SQIVND (reference sequence). The CDR3 has 14 residues. CDR3 loop: CASRVGQLLGGYTF. In DNA, the CDR3 is TGTGCCAGTAGAGTGGGACAGTTGCTAGGGGGCTACACCTTC.

A remark on this clonotype: This may be a read error, as it is one base from a much larger clone. Given the absence of the conserved phenylalanine or tryptophan at the CDR3 end, a read error is likely. The chain recombines TRBV19 with TRBJ2-3; D might be TRBD2 (5 bases). V lost 8 bases and J lost 4, with 13 bases in between. Germline CDR1 and CDR2: LNHDA and SQIVND (reference sequence). CDR3 length: 13 amino acids. CDR3: CASARGWADTQYL. DNA of the CDR3: TGTGCCAGTGCGCGAGGGTGGGCAGATACGCAGTATCTT.